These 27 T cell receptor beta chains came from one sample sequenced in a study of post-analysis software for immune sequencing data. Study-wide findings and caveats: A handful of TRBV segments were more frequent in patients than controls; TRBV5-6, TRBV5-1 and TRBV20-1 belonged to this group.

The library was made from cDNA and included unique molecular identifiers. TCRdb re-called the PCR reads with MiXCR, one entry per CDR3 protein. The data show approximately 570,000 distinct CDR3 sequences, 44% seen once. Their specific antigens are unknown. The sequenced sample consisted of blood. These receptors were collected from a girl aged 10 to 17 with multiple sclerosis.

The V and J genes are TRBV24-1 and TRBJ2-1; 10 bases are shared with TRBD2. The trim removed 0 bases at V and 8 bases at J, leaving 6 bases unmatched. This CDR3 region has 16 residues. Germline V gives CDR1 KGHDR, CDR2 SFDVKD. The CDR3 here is CATSDLRASGSDEQFF. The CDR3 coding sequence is TGTGCCACCAGTGATTTGCGGGCTAGCGGGAGTGATGAGCAGTTCTTC.

The chain's CDR3 is CASSQTVASGNNEQFF. The CDR3 bases are TGTGCCAGCAGCCAAACCGTGGCTAGCGGAAACAATGAGCAGTTCTTC. The chain links TRBV3-1 to TRBJ2-1; 7 positions agree with TRBD2. Unmatched junction bases numbered 9, after V lost 2 bases and J lost 5 bases. CDR3 length equals 16 residues. CDR1 LGHDT and CDR2 YNNKEL come from the germline V gene (reference sequence).

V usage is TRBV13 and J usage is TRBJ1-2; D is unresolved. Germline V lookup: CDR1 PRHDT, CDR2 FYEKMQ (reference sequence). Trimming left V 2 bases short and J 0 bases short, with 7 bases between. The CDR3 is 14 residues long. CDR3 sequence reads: CASSLTAANYGYTF. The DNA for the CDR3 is TGTGCCAGCAGCTTAACAGCTGCTAACTATGGCTACACCTTC.

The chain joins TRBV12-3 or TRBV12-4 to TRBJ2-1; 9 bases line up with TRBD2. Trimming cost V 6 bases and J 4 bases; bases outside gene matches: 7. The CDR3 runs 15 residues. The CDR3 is CASSPLAGLYNEQFF. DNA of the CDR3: TGTGCCAGCAGCCCTCTAGCGGGGCTATACAATGAGCAGTTCTTC.

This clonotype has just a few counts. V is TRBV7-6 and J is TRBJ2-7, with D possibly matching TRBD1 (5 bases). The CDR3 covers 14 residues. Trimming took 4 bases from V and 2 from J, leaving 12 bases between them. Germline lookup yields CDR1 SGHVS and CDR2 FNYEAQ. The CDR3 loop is CASSSTVIPYEQYF. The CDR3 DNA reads TGTGCCAGCAGCTCGACAGTGATCCCCTACGAGCAGTACTTC.

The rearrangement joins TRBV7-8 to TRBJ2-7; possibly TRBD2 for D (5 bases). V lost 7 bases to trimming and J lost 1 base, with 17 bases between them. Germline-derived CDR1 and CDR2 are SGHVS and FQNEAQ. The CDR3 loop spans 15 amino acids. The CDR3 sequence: CASTPRVGRSYEQYF. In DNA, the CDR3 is TGTGCCAGCACCCCGCGGGTGGGTAGGTCCTACGAGCAGTACTTC. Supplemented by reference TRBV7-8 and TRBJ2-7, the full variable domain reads GAGVSQSPRYKVAKRGQDVALRCDPISGHVSLFWYQQALGQGPEFLTYFQNEAQLDKSGLPSDRFFAERPEGSVSTLKIQRTQQEDSAVYLCASTPRVGRSYEQYFGPGTRLTVT.

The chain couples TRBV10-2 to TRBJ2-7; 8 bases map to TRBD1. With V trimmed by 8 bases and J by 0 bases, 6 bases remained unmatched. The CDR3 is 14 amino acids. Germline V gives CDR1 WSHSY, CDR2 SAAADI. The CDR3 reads CASRGQEDSYEQYF. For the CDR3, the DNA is TGCGCCAGCCGGGGACAGGAAGACTCCTACGAGCAGTACTTC.

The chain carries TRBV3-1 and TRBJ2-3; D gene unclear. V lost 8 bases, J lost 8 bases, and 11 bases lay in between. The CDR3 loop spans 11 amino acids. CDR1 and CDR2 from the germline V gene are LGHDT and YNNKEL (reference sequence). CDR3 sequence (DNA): TGTGCCAGCCTAGAGGCTGGTACGCAGTATTTT. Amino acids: CASLEAGTQYF.

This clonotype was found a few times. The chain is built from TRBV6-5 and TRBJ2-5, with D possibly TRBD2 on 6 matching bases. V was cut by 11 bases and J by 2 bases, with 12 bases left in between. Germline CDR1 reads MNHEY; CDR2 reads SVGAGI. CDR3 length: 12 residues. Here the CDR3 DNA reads TGTGCCGGCACGGGGACTCAAGAGACCCAGTACTTC. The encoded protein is CAGTGTQETQYF.

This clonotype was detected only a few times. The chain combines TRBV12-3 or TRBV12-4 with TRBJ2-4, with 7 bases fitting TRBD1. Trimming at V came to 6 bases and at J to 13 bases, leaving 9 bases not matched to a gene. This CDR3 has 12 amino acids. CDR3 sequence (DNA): TGTGCCAGCAGCCCTGACAGGGTAAAACAGTACTTC. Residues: CASSPDRVKQYF.

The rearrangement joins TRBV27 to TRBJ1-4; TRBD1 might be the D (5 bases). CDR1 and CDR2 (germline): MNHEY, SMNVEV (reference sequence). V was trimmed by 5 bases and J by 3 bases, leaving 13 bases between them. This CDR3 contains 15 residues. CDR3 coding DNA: TGTGCCAGCAGTCCTTTGGGGGTGTCTAATGAAAAACTGTTTTTT. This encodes CASSPLGVSNEKLFF.

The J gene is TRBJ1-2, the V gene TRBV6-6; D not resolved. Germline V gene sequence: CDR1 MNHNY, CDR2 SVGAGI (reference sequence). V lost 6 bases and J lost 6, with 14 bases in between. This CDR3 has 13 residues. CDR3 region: CASSHEGGHGYTF. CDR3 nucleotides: TGTGCCAGCAGCCACGAGGGAGGCCATGGCTACACCTTC.

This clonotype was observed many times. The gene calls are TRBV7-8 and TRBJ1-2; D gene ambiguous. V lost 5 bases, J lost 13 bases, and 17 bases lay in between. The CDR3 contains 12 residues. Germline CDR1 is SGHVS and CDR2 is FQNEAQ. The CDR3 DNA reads TGTGCCAGCAGCCCCGATGGGCAGCCAACCACCTTC. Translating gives CASSPDGQPTTF.

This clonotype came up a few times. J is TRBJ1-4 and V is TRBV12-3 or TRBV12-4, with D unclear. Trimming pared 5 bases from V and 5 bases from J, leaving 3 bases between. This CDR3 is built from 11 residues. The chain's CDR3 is CASSGNEKLFF. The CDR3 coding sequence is TGTGCCAGCAGTGGGAATGAAAAACTGTTTTTT.

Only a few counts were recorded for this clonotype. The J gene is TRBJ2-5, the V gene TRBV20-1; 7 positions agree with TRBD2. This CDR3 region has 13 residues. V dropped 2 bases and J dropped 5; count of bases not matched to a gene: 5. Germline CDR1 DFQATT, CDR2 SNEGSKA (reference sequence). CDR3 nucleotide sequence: TGCAGTGCTAGATCAGGGAGGGTGGAGACCCAGTACTTC. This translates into CSARSGRVETQYF.

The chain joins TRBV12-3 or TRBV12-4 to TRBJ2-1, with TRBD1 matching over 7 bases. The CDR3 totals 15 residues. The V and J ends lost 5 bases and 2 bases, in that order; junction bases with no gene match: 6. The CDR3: CASSIRDRTYNEQFF. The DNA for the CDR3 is TGTGCCAGCAGTATCCGGGACAGAACCTACAATGAGCAGTTCTTC.

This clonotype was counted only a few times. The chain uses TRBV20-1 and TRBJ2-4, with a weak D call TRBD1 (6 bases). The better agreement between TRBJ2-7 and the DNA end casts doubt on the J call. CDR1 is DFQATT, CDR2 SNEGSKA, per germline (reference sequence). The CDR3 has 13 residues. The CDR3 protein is CSATGTIFHEQYF. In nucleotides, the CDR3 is TGCAGTGCTACCGGGACAATCTTCCACGAGCAGTACTTC.

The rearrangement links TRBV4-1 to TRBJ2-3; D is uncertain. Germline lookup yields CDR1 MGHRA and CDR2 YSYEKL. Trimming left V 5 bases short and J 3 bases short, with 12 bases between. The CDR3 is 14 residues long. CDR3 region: CASSLVMGTDTQYF. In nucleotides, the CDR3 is TGCGCCAGCAGCTTGGTCATGGGAACAGATACGCAGTATTTT.

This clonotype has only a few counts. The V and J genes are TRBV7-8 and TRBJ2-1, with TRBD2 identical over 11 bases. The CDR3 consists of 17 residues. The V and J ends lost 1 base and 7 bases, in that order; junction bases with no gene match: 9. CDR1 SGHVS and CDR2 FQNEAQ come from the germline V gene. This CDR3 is CASSLGGLADPWNEQFF. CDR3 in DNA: TGTGCCAGCAGCTTAGGGGGACTAGCGGACCCCTGGAATGAGCAGTTCTTC.

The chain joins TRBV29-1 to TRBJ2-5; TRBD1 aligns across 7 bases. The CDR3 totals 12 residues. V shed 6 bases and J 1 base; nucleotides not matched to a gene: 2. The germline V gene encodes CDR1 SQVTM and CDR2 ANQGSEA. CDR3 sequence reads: CSVGTAQETQYF. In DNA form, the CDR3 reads TGCAGCGTCGGGACAGCCCAAGAGACCCAGTACTTC. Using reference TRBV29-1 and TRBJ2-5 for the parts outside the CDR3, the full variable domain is SAVISQKPSRDICQRGTSLTIQCQVDSQVTMMFWYRQQPGQSLTLIATANQGSEATYESGFVIDKFPISRPNLTFSTLTVSNMSPEDSSIYLCSVGTAQETQYFGPGTRLLVL.

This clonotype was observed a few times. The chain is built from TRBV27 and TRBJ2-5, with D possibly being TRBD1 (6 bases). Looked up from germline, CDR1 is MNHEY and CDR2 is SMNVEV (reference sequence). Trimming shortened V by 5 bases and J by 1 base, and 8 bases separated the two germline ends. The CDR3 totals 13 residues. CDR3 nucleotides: TGTGCCAGCAGTCGGACAGCCCAAGAGACCCAGTACTTC. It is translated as CASSRTAQETQYF.

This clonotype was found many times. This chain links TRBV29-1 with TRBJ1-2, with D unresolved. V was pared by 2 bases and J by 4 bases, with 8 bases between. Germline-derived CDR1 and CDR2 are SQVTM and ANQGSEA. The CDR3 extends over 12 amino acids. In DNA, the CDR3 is TGCAGCGTTGAATCCGGAACCTATGGCTACACCTTC. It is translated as CSVESGTYGYTF.

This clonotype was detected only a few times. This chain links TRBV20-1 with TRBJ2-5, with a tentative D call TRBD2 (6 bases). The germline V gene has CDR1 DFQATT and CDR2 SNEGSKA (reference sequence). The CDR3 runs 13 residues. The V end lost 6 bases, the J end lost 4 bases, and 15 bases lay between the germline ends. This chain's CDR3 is CSASDPAGETQYF. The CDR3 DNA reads TGCAGTGCATCCGACCCAGCGGGAGAGACCCAGTACTTC.

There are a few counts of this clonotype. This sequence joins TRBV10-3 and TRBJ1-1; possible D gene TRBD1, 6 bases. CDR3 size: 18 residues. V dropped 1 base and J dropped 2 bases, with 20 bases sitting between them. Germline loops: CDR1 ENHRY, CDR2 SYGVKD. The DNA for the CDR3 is TGTGCCATCAGTGAGTGGCTCGGGGGCGCATCTTTAAACACTGAAGCTTTCTTT. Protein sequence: CAISEWLGGASLNTEAFF.

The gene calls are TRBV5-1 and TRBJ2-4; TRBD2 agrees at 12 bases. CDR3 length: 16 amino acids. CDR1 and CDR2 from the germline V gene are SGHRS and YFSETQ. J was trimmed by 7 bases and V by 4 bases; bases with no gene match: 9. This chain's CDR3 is CASSQRLAGEGNIQYF. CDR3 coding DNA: TGCGCCAGCAGCCAGAGACTAGCGGGAGAGGGGAACATTCAGTACTTC.

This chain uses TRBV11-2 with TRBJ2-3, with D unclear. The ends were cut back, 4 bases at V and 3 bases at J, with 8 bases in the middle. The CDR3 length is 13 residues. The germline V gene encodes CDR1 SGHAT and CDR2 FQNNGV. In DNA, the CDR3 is TGTGCCAGCAGCTCCAGAATGACAGATACGCAGTATTTT. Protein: CASSSRMTDTQYF.

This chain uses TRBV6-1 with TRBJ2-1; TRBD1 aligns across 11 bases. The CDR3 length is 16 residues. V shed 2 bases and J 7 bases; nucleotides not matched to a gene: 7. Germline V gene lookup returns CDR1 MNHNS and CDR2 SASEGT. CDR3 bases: TGTGCCAGCAGTGAACGATGGACAGGGGGCGAGAATGAGCAGTTCTTC. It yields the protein CASSERWTGGENEQFF.